Reported below is one T cell receptor beta chain. CDR1 SGHTA and CDR2 FQGNSA come from the germline V gene. CDR3 size: 12 residues. Trimming took 7 bases from V and 9 from J, leaving 15 bases between them. From RNA, the CDR3 regions of TCR beta chains were amplified and sequenced. Following a first-round RT-PCR that used HTBI primers, a second-round multiplex PCR was carried out. TCRdb reprocessed the multiplex PCR reads via MiXCR and lists one record per CDR3 protein. The repertoire has more than 1,000,000 distinct CDR3 sequences, roughly 35% of them found once; the top ten carry over 8.5%. This specimen comes from a study of Graves' ophthalmopathy and Graves' hyperthyroidism.

J is TRBJ2-5 and V is TRBV7-2, with D unresolved. This receptor was taken from an adult man with Graves' hyperthyroidism. Material for sequencing was peripheral blood or thyroid tissue (not recorded which). The CDR3 DNA sequence: TGTGCCAGCAAACAAGGGTGGTCGGCCCAGTACTTC. Translating gives CASKQGWSAQYF.